The 22 T cell receptor beta chains listed next were all sequenced from one sample in a study of cytomegalovirus exposure and HLA in healthy donors. PCR employed 60 Vbeta and 13 Jbeta primers. The repertoire was sequenced with immunoSEQ multiplex PCR; TCRdb's copy has only in-frame clones and lacks some. The table includes around 100,000 clones, approximately 70% detected once. Material: PBMCs. Source of these receptors: a woman between 18 and 29 years old in good health and CMV-seropositive.

The chain links TRBV5-6 to TRBJ2-7; weak D call: TRBD2 (5 bases). This CDR3 comprises 11 residues. Germline V CDR1 and CDR2: SGHDT, YYEEEE. V lost 2 bases, J lost 6 bases, and 6 bases lay in between. CDR3 coding DNA: TGTGCCAGCAGCTTTGAGGGCGAGCAGTACTTC. Translating it yields CASSFEGEQYF.

This rearrangement joins TRBV25-1 to TRBJ2-1, with D perhaps TRBD2 (6 bases). V gave up 1 base and J gave up 0 bases, with 10 bases separating them. Germline loops: CDR1 MGHDK, CDR2 SYGVNS. The CDR3 consists of 16 residues. CDR3 loop: CASSELSGPSYNEQFF. CDR3 DNA: TGTGCCAGCAGTGAATTAAGCGGGCCCTCCTACAATGAGCAGTTCTTC.

This chain links TRBV27 with TRBJ2-7; D gene uncertain. The germline gives CDR1 MNHEY, CDR2 SMNVEV (reference sequence). V lost 5 bases to trimming and J lost 2 bases, with 7 bases between them. The CDR3 is 12 residues long. CDR3 loop: CASSSLTYEQYF. In nucleotides, the CDR3 is TGTGCCAGCAGTAGCCTTACCTACGAGCAGTACTTC.

The V and J genes are TRBV19 and TRBJ2-1; a possible D gene is TRBD1 (6 bases). Germline values: CDR1 LNHDA, CDR2 SQIVND (reference sequence). Trimming pared 1 base from V and 2 bases from J, leaving 9 bases between. This CDR3 is built from 15 residues. In nucleotides, the CDR3 is TGTGCCAGTAGTATAGGAACAGGGCCCTACAATGAGCAGTTCTTC. Residues: CASSIGTGPYNEQFF.

This clone was counted only a few times. V and J are TRBV2 and TRBJ1-5; 8 bases are a match to TRBD1. V lost 6 bases, J lost 9 bases, and 10 bases stayed unmatched. Germline loops: CDR1 SNHLY, CDR2 FYNNEI. The CDR3 has 14 residues. The CDR3 DNA reads as TGTGCCAGCAGCGCCGACAGGGGAGAATGGCCCCAGCATTTT. This gives the protein CASSADRGEWPQHF.

Regarding this clone: It is likely a read error, because the conserved phenylalanine at the end of the CDR3 is missing. No DNA is shown, since the ends of the CDR3 on it are uncertain; the CDR3 is the one TCRdb lists. The CDR3 region is CASTPWGWSSGRL. The chain joins TRBV7-2 to TRBJ2-7; TRBD2 is the table's D call and was not checked against the DNA. The CDR3 is 13 residues long, counting both termini. The germline gives CDR1 SGHTA, CDR2 FQGNSA.

The chain couples TRBV5-4 to TRBJ2-3; the D gene is possibly TRBD1 (5 bases). This CDR3 is 15 amino acids long. From germline, CDR1 is SGHNT and CDR2 YYREEE (reference sequence). V dropped 7 bases and J dropped 0 bases, with 15 bases sitting between them. CDR3 in DNA: TGTGCCAGCCGGCAGGGTCTGGTGAGCACAGATACGCAGTATTTT. Translated: CASRQGLVSTDTQYF.

The V call is TRBV2, the J call TRBJ2-1, with 7 bases that match TRBD1. Per the germline V gene, CDR1 is SNHLY and CDR2 is FYNNEI. The length of the CDR3 is 16 residues. V gave up 2 bases and J gave up 8 bases; unmatched junction bases: 12. The CDR3 DNA is TGTGCCAGCAGTGAATCGGGACAGACGGTAGTCGATGAGCAGTTCTTC. This sequence encodes CASSESGQTVVDEQFF. The full variable domain, its missing parts supplied by reference TRBV2 and TRBJ2-1, is EPEVTQTPSHQVTQMGQEVILRCVPISNHLYFYWYRQILGQKVEFLVSFYNNEISEKSEIFDDQFSVERPDGSNFTLKIRSTKLEDSAMYFCASSESGQTVVDEQFFGPGTRLTVL.

J is TRBJ1-4 and V is TRBV2, with TRBD1 as a possible D gene (5 bases). Germline V gene data show CDR1 as SNHLY and CDR2 as FYNNEI. The V gene lost 0 bases and the J gene lost 0 bases, with 8 bases spanning the gap. This CDR3 region has 16 residues. CDR3 nucleotide sequence: TGTGCCAGCAGTGAAGCGGGGCAGCCAACTAATGAAAAACTGTTTTTT. Amino acid sequence: CASSEAGQPTNEKLFF. The entire variable domain, with the rest obtained from reference TRBV2 and TRBJ1-4, is as follows: EPEVTQTPSHQVTQMGQEVILRCVPISNHLYFYWYRQILGQKVEFLVSFYNNEISEKSEIFDDQFSVERPDGSNFTLKIRSTKLEDSAMYFCASSEAGQPTNEKLFFGSGTQLSVL.

The chain has TRBV19 and TRBJ1-1, with D unclear. The V end was cut by 3 bases, the J end by 1 base, with 9 bases between. The V gene's germline CDR1 is LNHDA and CDR2 SQIVND (reference sequence). This CDR3 comprises 14 residues. This chain's CDR3 is CASSISLENTEAFF. CDR3 DNA sequence: TGTGCCAGTAGTATTTCACTAGAGAACACTGAAGCTTTCTTT.

This clone occurred once. The rearrangement uses TRBV30 and TRBJ1-4; 8 bases are a match to TRBD1. J gave up 9 bases and V 5 bases, and 8 bases lay outside the gene matches. Germline V gene data show CDR1 as GTSNPN and CDR2 as SVGIG (reference sequence). CDR3 length equals 13 residues. DNA of the CDR3: TGTGCCTGGGTGACAGGGGCTGGCCAAAAACTGTTTTTT. Its protein is CAWVTGAGQKLFF.

This clone has just one count. The J gene is TRBJ2-7, the V gene TRBV5-6, with a tentative D call TRBD1 (6 bases). Germline CDR1 and CDR2: SGHDT and YYEEEE. Trimming cost V 7 bases and J 6 bases, with 14 bases left between them. The CDR3 length is 12 residues. CDR3 coding DNA: TGTGCCAGCGGCACAGGGATCGGCGAGCAGTACTTC. Protein: CASGTGIGEQYF.

CDR3 bases: TGCGCCAGCAGCTTGCAAGGGACTGGCAATCAGCCCCAGCATTTT. As protein: CASSLQGTGNQPQHF. The genes are TRBV5-1 and TRBJ1-5; maybe TRBD1 (5 bases). The CDR3 has 15 amino acids. Germline CDR1 and CDR2: SGHRS and YFSETQ. V lost 1 base and J lost 2, with 10 bases in between.

This clone came up a few times. V gene TRBV9 combines with J gene TRBJ2-5, with 7 bases that match TRBD1. The CDR3 is made up of 15 amino acids. The V and J ends lost 0 bases and 7 bases, in that order; junction bases with no gene match: 9. Per the germline V gene, CDR1 is SGDLS and CDR2 is YYNGEE. CDR3 sequence reads: CASSVENRGTGTQYF. CDR3 nucleotide sequence: TGTGCCAGCAGCGTAGAGAACAGGGGTACCGGGACCCAGTACTTC.

This clone was found a few times. The chain recombines TRBV28 with TRBJ1-2, with D perhaps matching TRBD1 (5 bases). V was clipped by 10 bases and J by 0 bases, with 12 bases between them. The germline CDR1 and CDR2 sequences are MDHEN and SYDVKM. CDR3 length equals 13 residues. The CDR3 DNA is TGTGCCACCACCGGGGGTACTAACTATGGCTACACCTTC. It codes for CATTGGTNYGYTF.

This clone has just a few counts. This specimen includes other DNA sequences encoding the same CDR3. This chain joins TRBV7-3 and TRBJ1-2; TRBD1 agrees at 9 bases. Germline CDR1 is SGHTA and CDR2 is FQGTGA. V shed 5 bases, J shed 2 bases, and the junction held 0 bases outside the gene matches. CDR3 length equals 13 residues. The DNA of the CDR3 is TGTGCCAGCAGCGGGACAGGGAACTATGGCTACACCTTC. Amino acids: CASSGTGNYGYTF.

This sequence joins TRBV27 and TRBJ2-5, with 13 bases lining up with TRBD2. The CDR3 loop spans 16 amino acids. V shed 8 bases and J 6 bases; nucleotides not matched to a gene: 12. The V gene's germline CDR1 is MNHEY and CDR2 SMNVEV (reference sequence). The CDR3 loop reads CASSRGGLAGVKTQYF. The DNA of the CDR3 is TGTGCCAGCTCCCGAGGAGGACTAGCGGGAGTGAAGACCCAGTACTTC.

Only one count was recorded for this clone. This chain links TRBV29-1 with TRBJ2-7; weak D call: TRBD2 (6 bases). Germline assignment: CDR1 SQVTM and CDR2 ANQGSEA. CDR3 size: 13 residues. Trimming stripped 7 bases from V and 4 bases from J, with 17 bases between. The CDR3 loop is CSAWGGQSYEQYF. As DNA, the CDR3 is TGCAGCGCCTGGGGAGGACAATCTTACGAGCAGTACTTC.

The chain couples TRBV6-5 to TRBJ1-2; tentative D call: TRBD1 (5 bases). The CDR3 contains 14 residues. Trimming stripped 6 bases from V and 4 bases from J, with 15 bases between. Germline lookup yields CDR1 MNHEY and CDR2 SVGAGI. In nucleotides, the CDR3 is TGTGCCAGCAGAAGCGTAGGGGAAACCTATGGCTACACCTTC. Protein product: CASRSVGETYGYTF.

The table lists this clone with a few counts. The chain links TRBV30 to TRBJ1-5, with D tentatively TRBD1 (6 bases). Germline CDR1 is GTSNPN and CDR2 is SVGIG (reference sequence). V dropped 5 bases and J dropped 0 bases, with 8 bases sitting between them. This CDR3 comprises 13 residues. The CDR3, as DNA: TGTGCCTGGGGACAGCATAGCAATCAGCCCCAGCATTTT. This sequence encodes CAWGQHSNQPQHF. Full variable domain (missing parts from reference TRBV30 and TRBJ1-5): SQTIHQWPATLVQPVGSPLSLECTVEGTSNPNLYWYRQAAGRGLQLLFYSVGIGQISSEVPQNLSASRPQDRQFILSSKKLLLSDSGFYLCAWGQHSNQPQHFGDGTRLSIL.

This chain uses TRBV12-5 with TRBJ2-7; 7 nucleotides match TRBD2. Germline V lookup: CDR1 LGHNT, CDR2 FRNRAP. CDR3 size: 17 residues. The ends lost 4 bases at V and 5 bases at J; junction bases unmatched: 17. The DNA of the CDR3 is TGTGCTAGTGGTTCGCTCGTTGTGGCGGGAGTTAAACACGAGCAGTACTTC. Encoded protein: CASGSLVVAGVKHEQYF.

Here the CDR3 reads CASSDVGAYEQYF. Here the CDR3 DNA reads TGTGCCAGCAGTGACGTGGGAGCTTACGAGCAGTACTTC. The chain combines TRBV2 with TRBJ2-7, with D possibly being TRBD2 (5 bases). Germline lookup yields CDR1 SNHLY and CDR2 FYNNEI. The CDR3 extends over 13 amino acids. Trimming removed 3 bases from V and 4 bases from J, with 10 bases in between.